This T cell receptor (beta chain) was identified during a study of T cells in pancreatic ductal adenocarcinoma. The CDR3 extends over 14 amino acids. From germline, CDR1 is MNHNY and CDR2 SVGAGI (reference sequence). Deletions cut 4 bases from V and 7 bases from J, with 13 bases between. General study points: The resected cohort was biased toward the minority with early-stage disease.

Profiled with immunoSEQ multiplex PCR; TCRdb holds only in-frame clones, not every one. Of over 100,000 clones listed, more than 90% are singletons. Selected pancreatic ductal adenocarcinoma patients had undergone surgery without neoadjuvant therapy. Comments on this clone: Its antigen is undetermined.

The chain has TRBV6-6 and TRBJ2-2; D possibly corresponds to TRBD2 (6 bases). The receptor was derived from a human donor with pancreatic ductal adenocarcinoma. Sequencing was performed on PBMCs. The CDR3 region is CASSSPLASGELFF. The CDR3 DNA sequence: TGTGCCAGCAGTTCACCTCTAGCGAGCGGGGAGCTGTTTTTT.